These 6 T cell receptor beta chains share one sample of origin, sequenced in a study of beta chain features in type 1 diabetes. Study-wide results and limits: Type 1 diabetes patients had moderately but significantly shorter TCRB CDR3s in all four CD4+ subsets.

Every isolated RNA sample was fully reverse transcribed, so sequencing captured expressed TCRB transcripts. The table came from immunoSEQ multiplex PCR; TCRdb's copy has only in-frame clones and leaves some out. Of about 250,000 clones listed, about a tenth are singletons. No antigen has been assigned to these receptors. What was sequenced was naive CD4+ T cells from blood. These receptors originate from a man aged 25-40 years with type 1 diabetes.

This clone was seen a few times. DNA for the CDR3: TGTGCCAGCAGTGAATATGGGGACAGGGGAGGTTATGGCTACACCTTC. The encoded protein is CASSEYGDRGGYGYTF. The chain combines TRBV25-1 with TRBJ1-2, with 10 bases that match TRBD1. The length of the CDR3 is 16 residues. With 0 bases clipped from V and 5 bases from J, the junction kept 6 bases outside the gene matches. Germline V gene lookup returns CDR1 MGHDK and CDR2 SYGVNS.

The chain has TRBV7-2 and TRBJ2-1; 8 bases agree with TRBD1. Germline CDR1 is SGHTA and CDR2 is FQGNSA. The ends lost 6 bases at V and 4 bases at J; junction bases unmatched: 8. This CDR3 has 15 residues. CDR3 nucleotides: TGTGCCAGCAGTCGGGGGACAGGAGCTTACAATGAGCAGTTCTTC. Translation gives CASSRGTGAYNEQFF.

This clone has a handful of counts. The chain recombines TRBV19 with TRBJ2-5; D remains ambiguous. This CDR3 has 13 residues. Germline V CDR1 and CDR2: LNHDA, SQIVND (reference sequence). V lost 1 base, J lost 3 bases, and 6 bases lay in between. DNA for the CDR3: TGTGCCAGTAGTATAGGCCTAGAAGAGACCCAGTACTTC. Residues: CASSIGLEETQYF.

The rearrangement joins TRBV20-1 to TRBJ2-7; unclear D gene. CDR1 is DFQATT and CDR2 is SNEGSKA in the germline V gene (reference sequence). V lost 4 bases and J lost 9, with 13 bases in between. The length of the CDR3 is 11 residues. CDR3 in amino acids: CSANVGPMQYF. The CDR3, as DNA: TGCAGTGCTAATGTTGGGCCAATGCAGTACTTC.

CDR3 region: CASRTAGESFRLFF. The DNA for the CDR3 is TGTGCCAGCAGAACAGCGGGGGAATCATTTCGGCTGTTTTTT. V gene TRBV5-6 combines with J gene TRBJ2-2, with 8 bases lining up with TRBD2. The V gene's germline CDR1 is SGHDT and CDR2 YYEEEE. Losses at the gene ends were 5 bases for V and 13 bases for J; bases not matched to a gene: 13. This CDR3 spans 14 amino acids.

This clone was seen a handful of times. J is TRBJ2-2 and V is TRBV18; D may be TRBD2 (5 bases). Deletions cut 0 bases from V and 7 bases from J, with 9 bases between. Germline V gene data show CDR1 as KGHSH and CDR2 as LQKENI. This CDR3 spans 14 amino acids. The CDR3 nucleotides are TGTGCCAGCTCACCACCGGTACGGGGCGGGGAGCTGTTTTTT. Its translation is CASSPPVRGGELFF.